This T cell receptor beta chain was captured by sequencing in a study of blood T cells in healthy people across ages (dated by TCRdb to between 2014 and 2017). Regarding the research as a whole: Template switching captured roughly one uniquely barcoded TCR beta cDNA molecule per two T cells in model experiments. Age-related changes in TCR beta repertoire diversity were measured in the study by deep sequencing normalized with unique cDNA molecular identifiers. The donors were divided into four age groups: young (average around 16 years), middle-aged (around 37), aged (62) and long-lived (about 80). To avoid experimental bias, donors of different ages were randomly spread across the sequencing lanes. Two additional independent replicas of 1 million unique cDNA reads from the same blood draw were analyzed for two donors (one aged 18 to 29 and one aged 80 or older).

Remarks on this clonotype: Its recognized antigen is unknown. A junction end diverges from the germline sequence, so it may reflect a read error.

Library creation used 5' RACE. A second PCR of about 7 to 12 cycles was performed with a sample-barcoded 5' primer and a J-beta primer mix. Each TCR beta cDNA molecule received a unique molecular identifier from a template-switch 5' adaptor carrying 12 random nucleotides. At least 2.5 million CDR3-containing paired-end reads were obtained from each sample. All of the RNA was converted into first-strand cDNA using the Mint cDNA synthesis kit, with a TRBC-specific oligonucleotide serving as the primer. Following uracil-DNA glycosylase treatment, all cDNA underwent a first 18-cycle PCR with the universal primers M1SS and BC2_uni_R. Processing in the source paper ran as follows. Normalization of each sample was performed by random selection of 1 million high-quality reads, each carrying a distinct molecular identifier. Reads sharing molecular identifiers were discarded rather than binned into consensus sequences. CDR3 identification, clonotype clustering and error correction used MiTCR with a Q25 quality threshold and the strictest error-elimination algorithm. A nonparametric unseen species model with Euler transformation was used to estimate a lower bound on total TCR beta diversity. TCRdb ran its own pipeline on the public reads, namely fastp trimming at Q25 and MiXCR clone calling, and kept in-frame beta chains. Entries are consolidated by CDR3 protein sequence, retaining the most common genes and DNA. The V and J calls and clone size come from TCRdb's table, not from the authors' own analysis. The table for this sample lists around 1,900,000 distinct CDR3 sequences; around 40% of them were counted only once. The ten largest clones take up under 30% of the sample.

General findings and caveats noted by the study authors: Because donor CMV infection status was unknown, age-related changes in expanded clonotypes were potentially confounded. Estimates of total diversity based on one million sequenced T cells were considered lower bounds and underestimates. Since profiling was done on bulk unsorted PBMCs, naive and antigen-experienced compartments could not be conclusively compared. Observed TCR beta diversity per million T cells fell roughly linearly with age, and a significant reduction was already apparent by age about 36. Compared with the aged group, more naive CD4+ T cells, fewer expanded clones and increased TCR diversity were shown by the long-lived group, suggesting age selection. A strong correlation was found between observed TCR beta diversity and the percentage of naive T cells measured by flow cytometry.

Donors were under 40 systemically healthy Caucasian individuals from Russia aged roughly 6 to 90 years. Ten milliliters of peripheral blood were drawn from each donor into EDTA-treated Vacutainer tubes. Ficoll-Paque density-gradient centrifugation was used to isolate PBMCs, with at least 6.5 million per sample. Total RNA was extracted from PBMCs with Trizol reagent, with at least 6 micrograms obtained per sample. For every donor, flow cytometry on a PBMC aliquot measured the percentage of naive CD45RAhigh/CD27high T cells. Its CDR3 holds 14 amino acids, cysteine through phenylalanine. Just CDR3 DNA is preserved here, 42 bases in frame from base 1. In the germline V gene (reference sequence), CDR1 corresponds to SGHKS and CDR2 to YYEKEE.

The rearranged chain carries TRBV5-5 and TRBJ2-1, with 12 junctional bases fitting TRBD2. The receptor comes from a human donor in good health. The sample was blood. The CDR3 region reads CASSWTSGDHERFF. The DNA sequence follows: TGTGCCAGCAGCTGGACTAGCGGGGACCATGAGCGGTTCTTC.